The 5 T cell receptor beta chains below come from one sample, sequenced in a study of response to subunit inactivated influenza vaccine. TCRdb ran MiXCR on the RT-PCR reads and lists one entry per CDR3 protein. This sample carries 650,000 to 700,000 distinct CDR3 sequences, around 14% of them seen once, and the ten largest clones take 11%. Sequencing used PBMCs from blood, obtained 11 to 12 days after vaccination. The receptors were gathered from a man aged 50 to 59 who received an inactivated influenza vaccine.

This clonotype came up many times. This chain links TRBV7-2 with TRBJ1-5; no reliable D call. V was trimmed by 8 bases and J by 4 bases, leaving 18 bases between them. This CDR3 comprises 15 residues. Germline CDR1 reads SGHTA; CDR2 reads FQGNSA. For the CDR3, the DNA is TGTGCCAGCGCCATAGCTCCCATGGGTAATCAGCCCCAGCATTTT. The encoded protein is CASAIAPMGNQPQHF.

The chain recombines TRBV6-1 with TRBJ2-3, with a possible D match to TRBD2 (11 bases). V lost 5 bases and J lost 2, with 26 bases in between. The germline V gene has CDR1 MNHNS and CDR2 SASEGT. CDR3 size: 19 residues. The CDR3 nucleotides are TGTGCCAGCAGTACCCGGGACAGGGGACTAGCGGACTCCACAGATACGCAGTATTTT. Translation: CASSTRDRGLADSTDTQYF.

This clonotype was counted many times. The V and J genes are TRBV12-3 or TRBV12-4 and TRBJ1-4, with a tentative D call TRBD1 (5 bases). V lost 7 bases and J lost 8, with 17 bases in between. The CDR3 totals 14 residues. In DNA, the CDR3 is TGTGCCAGCACCGGGACTCCCCTGGGCGAAAAACTGTTTTTT. Translating it yields CASTGTPLGEKLFF.

V usage is TRBV4-1 and J usage is TRBJ2-5; 7 bases align to TRBD2. The length of the CDR3 is 14 residues. V shed 1 base and J 7 bases; nucleotides not matched to a gene: 6. Germline values: CDR1 MGHRA, CDR2 YSYEKL. The CDR3 loop reads CASSQAGGGGTQYF. The CDR3 region has the DNA TGCGCCAGCAGCCAAGCCGGCGGGGGTGGGACCCAGTACTTC.

Of note for this clonotype: One end of the junction is discordant with germline, which a read error may explain. The genes are TRBV4-1 and TRBJ2-2; D uncertain. Germline V gene data show CDR1 as MGHRA and CDR2 as YSYEKL. The CDR3 is 15 amino acids. This CDR3 is CASRQGMYTTGELFF. CDR3 coding DNA: TGCGCCAGCAGACAAGGGATGTACACCACCGGGGAGCTGTTTTTT.